Given below is one T cell receptor (beta chain) in context. These data belong to a study of blood T cell repertoires in COVID-19. On the study more broadly: PBMCs, B-cell-depleted T cells, or T cells provided the cDNA or gDNA that made up the material.

Trimming shortened V by 6 bases and J by 14 bases, and 19 bases separated the two germline ends. The CDR3 covers 12 residues. In germline, CDR1 is MDHEN, CDR2 SYDVKM. Methods used by the authors: Quantification of nucleated cells was approximated via reference gene primer amplification. Measured with immunoSEQ multiplex PCR; TCRdb has only the in-frame clones, and not every one. V, J and clone size are those of that table, while D and trimming were read from the DNA. Here the sample spans 100,000 to 120,000 clones, 88% being singletons. The rearrangement joins TRBV28 to TRBJ1-2, with unresolved D. This TCR was sampled from a woman aged 45-59 years with acute or convalescent COVID-19. The sequenced material came from peripheral blood. The CDR3 reads CASRPRRLALTF. The CDR3 nucleotides read TGTGCCAGCAGACCGAGACGCCTAGCTTTAACCTTC.